Shown below are 5 T cell receptor beta chains from a single sample sequenced in a study of regulatory T cells in long-lasting Graves disease. Described time point: persistent/refractory GD, antithyroid drugs over 5 years with positive TRAb. RNA extracted from PBMCs served as the sequencing template. CDR3 regions were amplified by Arm-PCR using iRepertoire HTBI primers to build TCR beta libraries. From the multiplex PCR reads, TCRdb called clonotypes with MiXCR, one entry per CDR3 protein. The repertoire consists of 400,000 to 600,000 distinct CDR3 sequences, with roughly 21% occurring once and the leading ten covering roughly 6.9%. Material: peripheral blood mononuclear cells (PBMCs), obtained when the disease was refractory, from a patient treated with antithyroid drugs. The receptor source for this set is a female donor with Graves disease.

At least ten counts were recorded for this clonotype. The rearrangement joins TRBV6-5 to TRBJ1-2, with 7 bases aligning to TRBD1. Germline V gene data show CDR1 as MNHEY and CDR2 as SVGAGI. There are 15 residues in the CDR3. V was clipped by 1 base and J by 2 bases; unmatched bases: 4. The CDR3 reads CASSYWTGQNYGYTF. The DNA for the CDR3 is TGTGCCAGCAGTTACTGGACGGGACAGAACTATGGCTACACCTTC.

The rearrangement joins TRBV7-2 to TRBJ1-5; D is undetermined. From germline, CDR1 is SGHTA and CDR2 FQGNSA. The CDR3 has 16 residues. The germline V and J ends were trimmed by 5 bases and 0 bases, with 14 bases remaining between them. CDR3 DNA: TGTGCCAGCAGCCTCATGGGAGGGCATAGCAATCAGCCCCAGCATTTT. It is translated as CASSLMGGHSNQPQHF.

This clonotype showed up just a few times. The chain links TRBV19 to TRBJ1-5; TRBD1 might be the D (6 bases). CDR1 and CDR2 from the germline V gene are LNHDA and SQIVND (reference sequence). The CDR3 consists of 15 residues. The V end lost 4 bases, the J end lost 1 base, and 11 bases lay between the germline ends. CDR3: CASSRAGTSNQPQHF. The CDR3 coding sequence is TGTGCCAGTAGTAGGGCCGGGACAAGCAATCAGCCCCAGCATTTT. The variable domain in full, with the rest retrieved from reference TRBV19 and TRBJ1-5, is DGGITQSPKYLFRKEGQNVTLSCEQNLNHDAMYWYRQDPGQGLRLIYYSQIVNDFQKGDIAEGYSVSREKKESFPLTVTSAQKNPTAFYLCASSRAGTSNQPQHFGDGTRLSIL.

This clonotype was recorded many times. The V gene is TRBV20-1, the J gene TRBJ2-7; TRBD1 is a possible D gene (6 bases). This CDR3 comprises 13 residues. Per the germline V gene, CDR1 is DFQATT and CDR2 is SNEGSKA (reference sequence). V lost 2 bases to trimming and J lost 0 bases, with 8 bases between them. The DNA for the CDR3 is TGCAGTGCTAGAAAGGACAGCTCCTACGAGCAGTACTTC. Protein sequence: CSARKDSSYEQYF.

This clonotype was recorded many times. The genes are TRBV12-3 or TRBV12-4 and TRBJ1-1; weak D call: TRBD1 (6 bases). Trimming stripped 6 bases from V and 3 bases from J, with 14 bases between. The CDR3 totals 14 residues. CDR3 DNA: TGTGCCAGCAGCCAACAGGGATGGGACACTGAAGCTTTCTTT. As protein: CASSQQGWDTEAFF.